This T cell receptor beta chain was captured by sequencing in a study of blood T cell repertoires in COVID-19. Looking at the study overall: Whether acute or convalescent, the COVID-19 samples came from the United States, Italy and Spain. T cells, B-cell-depleted T cells, or PBMCs supplied cDNA or gDNA.

The CDR3 runs 17 residues. V shed 0 bases, J shed 8 bases, and the junction held 10 bases outside the gene matches. The sample holds one count of this clone. Original processing notes: Quantification of nucleated cells was approximated via reference gene primer amplification. The table came from immunoSEQ multiplex PCR; TCRdb's copy has only in-frame clones and leaves some out. V and J calls and clone size follow that table, whereas D and trimming were derived from the DNA. The profile shows over 250,000 clones, around 89% of them singletons. The chain carries TRBV23-1 and TRBJ2-1, with 10 bases aligning to TRBD2. TRBV23-1 is sorted into the ORF group, with uncertain function. Sequencing was done on a sample of peripheral blood. This TCR was sampled from a woman aged 40-49 years who had recovered from COVID-19. The CDR3 sequence: CASSQSDGLAGVDEQFF. For the CDR3, the DNA is TGCGCCAGCAGTCAATCTGATGGGCTAGCGGGAGTGGATGAGCAGTTCTTC.